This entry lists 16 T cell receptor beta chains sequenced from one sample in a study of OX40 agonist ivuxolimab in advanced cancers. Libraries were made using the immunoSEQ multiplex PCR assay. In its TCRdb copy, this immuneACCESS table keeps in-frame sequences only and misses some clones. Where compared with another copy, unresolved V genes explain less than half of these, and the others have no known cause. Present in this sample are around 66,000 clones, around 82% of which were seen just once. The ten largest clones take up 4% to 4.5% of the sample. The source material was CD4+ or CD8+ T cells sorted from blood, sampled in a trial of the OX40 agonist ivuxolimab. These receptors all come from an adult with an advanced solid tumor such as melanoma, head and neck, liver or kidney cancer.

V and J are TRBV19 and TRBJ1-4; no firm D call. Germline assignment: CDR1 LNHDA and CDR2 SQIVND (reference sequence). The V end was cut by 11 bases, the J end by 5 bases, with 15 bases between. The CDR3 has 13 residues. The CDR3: CASLRAVNEKLFF. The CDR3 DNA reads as TGTGCCTCCCTACGGGCGGTCAATGAAAAACTGTTTTTT.

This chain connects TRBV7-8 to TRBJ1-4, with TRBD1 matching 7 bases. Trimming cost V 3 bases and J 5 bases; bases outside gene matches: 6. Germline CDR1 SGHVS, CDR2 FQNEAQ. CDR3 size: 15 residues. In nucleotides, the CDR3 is TGTGCCAGCAGCTTGAGGACAGGACCCAATGAAAAACTGTTTTTT. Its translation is CASSLRTGPNEKLFF.

This CDR3 reads CASSLVPGRHSGANVLTF. The DNA for the CDR3 is TGTGCCAGCAGCTTAGTTCCGGGACGTCACTCTGGGGCCAACGTCCTGACTTTC. The J gene is TRBJ2-6, the V gene TRBV11-2; either TRBD1 or TRBD2 may fit D (5 bases each). V lost 1 base, J lost 0 bases, and 13 bases lay in between. CDR1 and CDR2 (germline): SGHAT, FQNNGV. The CDR3 spans 18 residues.

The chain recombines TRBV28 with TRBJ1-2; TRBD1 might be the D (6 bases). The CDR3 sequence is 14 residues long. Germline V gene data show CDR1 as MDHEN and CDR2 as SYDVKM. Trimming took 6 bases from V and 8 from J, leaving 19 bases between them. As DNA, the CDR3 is TGTGCCAGCAGCCTGGGAGGGGGGATTTGGGGCTACACCTTC. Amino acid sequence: CASSLGGGIWGYTF.

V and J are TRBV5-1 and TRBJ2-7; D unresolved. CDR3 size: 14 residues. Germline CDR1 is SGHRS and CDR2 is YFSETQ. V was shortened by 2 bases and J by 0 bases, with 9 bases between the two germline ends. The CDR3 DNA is TGCGCCAGCAGCTTATTACCCAGCTCCTACGAGCAGTACTTC. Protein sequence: CASSLLPSSYEQYF.

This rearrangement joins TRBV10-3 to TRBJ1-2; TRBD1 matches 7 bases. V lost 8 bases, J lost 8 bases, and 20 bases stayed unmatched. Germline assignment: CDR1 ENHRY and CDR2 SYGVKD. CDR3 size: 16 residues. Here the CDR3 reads CAILRQGTPGASGYTF. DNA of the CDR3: TGTGCCATCCTTAGACAGGGAACCCCGGGGGCGAGCGGCTACACCTTC.

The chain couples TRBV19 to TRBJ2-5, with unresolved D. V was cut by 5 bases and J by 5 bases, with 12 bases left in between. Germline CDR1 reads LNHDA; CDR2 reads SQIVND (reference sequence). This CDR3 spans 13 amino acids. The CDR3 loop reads CASSLLFGETQYF. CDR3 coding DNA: TGTGCCAGTAGTCTCTTATTTGGGGAGACCCAGTACTTC.

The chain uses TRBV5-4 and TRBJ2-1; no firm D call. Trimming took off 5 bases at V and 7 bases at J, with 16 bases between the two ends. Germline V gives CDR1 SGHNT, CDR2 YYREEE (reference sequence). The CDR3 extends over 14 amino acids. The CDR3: CASRAVGQKNEQFF. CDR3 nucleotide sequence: TGTGCCAGCAGGGCGGTCGGCCAAAAGAATGAGCAGTTCTTC.

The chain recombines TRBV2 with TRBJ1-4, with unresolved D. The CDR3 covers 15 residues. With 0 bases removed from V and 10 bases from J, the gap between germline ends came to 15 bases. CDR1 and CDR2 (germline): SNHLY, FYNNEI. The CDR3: CASSEAVTSAGKLFF. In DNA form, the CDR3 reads TGTGCCAGCAGTGAAGCGGTCACTTCGGCGGGAAAACTGTTTTTT.

In DNA, the CDR3 is TGTGCCAGCAGTTCCCCCCGGGACAGGGGGCCTATTATCGCCGGGGAGCTGTTTTTT. This gives the protein CASSSPRDRGPIIAGELFF. The chain uses TRBV2 and TRBJ2-2; the match to TRBD1 covers 12 bases. V lost 5 bases to trimming and J lost 6 bases; unmatched junction nucleotides: 16. This CDR3 contains 19 residues. Germline values: CDR1 SNHLY, CDR2 FYNNEI.

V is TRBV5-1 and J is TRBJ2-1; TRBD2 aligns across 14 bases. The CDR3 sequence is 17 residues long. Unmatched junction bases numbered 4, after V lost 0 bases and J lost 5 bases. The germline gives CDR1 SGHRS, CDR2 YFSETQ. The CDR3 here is CASSLAGTSGGNNEQFF. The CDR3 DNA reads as TGCGCCAGCAGCTTGGCCGGGACTAGCGGGGGTAACAATGAGCAGTTCTTC.

CDR3 region: CASSPRPSNQPQHF. The CDR3 DNA is TGTGCCAGCAGTCCCCGCCCGAGCAATCAGCCCCAGCATTTT. This chain connects TRBV6-5 to TRBJ1-5; the D is unclear. CDR3 length equals 14 residues. V was shortened by 5 bases and J by 1 base, with 9 bases between the two germline ends. The germline CDR1 and CDR2 sequences are MNHEY and SVGAGI.

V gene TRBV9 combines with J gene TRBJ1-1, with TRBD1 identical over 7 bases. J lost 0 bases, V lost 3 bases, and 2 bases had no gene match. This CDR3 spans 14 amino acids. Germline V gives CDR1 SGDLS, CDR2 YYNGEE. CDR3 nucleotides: TGTGCCAGCAGCGGGGACAGAATGAACACTGAAGCTTTCTTT. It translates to CASSGDRMNTEAFF.

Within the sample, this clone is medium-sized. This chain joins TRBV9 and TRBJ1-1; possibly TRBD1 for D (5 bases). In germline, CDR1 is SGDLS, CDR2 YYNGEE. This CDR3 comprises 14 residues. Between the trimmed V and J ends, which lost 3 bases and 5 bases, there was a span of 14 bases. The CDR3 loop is CASSAKGTSTEAFF. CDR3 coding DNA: TGTGCCAGCAGCGCGAAGGGGACGTCGACTGAAGCTTTCTTT.

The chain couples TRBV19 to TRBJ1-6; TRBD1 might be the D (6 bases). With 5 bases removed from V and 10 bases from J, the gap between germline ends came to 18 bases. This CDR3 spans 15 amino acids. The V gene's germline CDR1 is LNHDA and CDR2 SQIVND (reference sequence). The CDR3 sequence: CASSPRGGVRSPLHF. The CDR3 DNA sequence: TGTGCCAGTAGTCCCAGGGGAGGAGTAAGGTCACCCCTCCACTTT. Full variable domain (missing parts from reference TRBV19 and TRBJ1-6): DGGITQSPKYLFRKEGQNVTLSCEQNLNHDAMYWYRQDPGQGLRLIYYSQIVNDFQKGDIAEGYSVSREKKESFPLTVTSAQKNPTAFYLCASSPRGGVRSPLHFGNGTRLTVT.

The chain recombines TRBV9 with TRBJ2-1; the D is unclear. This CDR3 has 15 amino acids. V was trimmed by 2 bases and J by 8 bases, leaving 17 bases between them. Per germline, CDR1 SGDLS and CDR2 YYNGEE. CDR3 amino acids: CASSVRIGYQDEQFF. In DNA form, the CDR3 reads TGTGCCAGCAGCGTTCGAATCGGTTACCAGGATGAGCAGTTCTTC.